This TCR beta chain derives from a study of cytomegalovirus exposure and HLA in healthy donors. Whole-study context: Researchers found that about four fifths of 398 genotyped donors fell within the Caucasian-associated ancestry cluster. General study results and limits: Some V segments could not be told apart, so they were left out, TRBV6-2 and TRBV6-3 among them. Among immune exposure information, only CMV serostatus was available.

There are 17 residues in the CDR3. V was pared by 4 bases and J by 0 bases, with 4 bases of the junction left unmatched. Per the germline V gene, CDR1 is SGHRS and CDR2 is YFSETQ. The table lists this clone with a few counts. Its antigen remains unidentified. The PCR ran on 60 Vbeta and 13 Jbeta primers. Using immunoSEQ multiplex PCR, the repertoire was profiled, and TCRdb retains in-frame clones only, with some absent. Of more than 150,000 clones in the sample, roughly 87% are singletons; the top ten hold about 0.21%. The TCR was taken from a girl under two years old in good health and CMV-seronegative. The sample comprised PBMCs. The chain couples TRBV5-1 to TRBJ2-2; 12 positions agree with TRBD2. The DNA for the CDR3 is TGCGCCAGCAGCAATCTAGCGGGAGGGTCGAACACCGGGGAGCTGTTTTTT. Translation gives CASSNLAGGSNTGELFF.